The 14 T cell receptor beta chains given below trace back to one sample, sequenced in a study of CD8+ T cells in alopecia areata. Following extraction, RNA underwent reverse transcription to cDNA, which served as the sequencing template. Profiling relied on immunoSEQ multiplex PCR, and the TCRdb table lists in-frame clones only, not all of them. The sample contains roughly 100,000 clones, more than 75% of which appear only once. The sample's treatment: oral pan-JAK inhibitor, 5-10 mg twice daily. The sequencing here drew on CD8+ T cells sorted from blood, taken at approximately week 34, from a patient treated with tofacitinib. The origin of the receptors is a human donor with alopecia areata.

V is TRBV27 and J is TRBJ2-7; 7 nucleotides agree with TRBD1. Trimming took 8 bases from V and 3 from J; bases not matched to a gene: 4. Germline CDR1 and CDR2: MNHEY and SMNVEV (reference sequence). The CDR3 has 12 amino acids. The CDR3 DNA reads TGTGCCAGCGTGGACAGGTACTACGAGCAGTACTTC. Encoded protein: CASVDRYYEQYF.

The gene calls are TRBV27 and TRBJ1-5; possibly TRBD1 for D (6 bases). Germline values: CDR1 MNHEY, CDR2 SMNVEV (reference sequence). V lost 4 bases and J lost 0, with 10 bases in between. The CDR3 covers 15 residues. The CDR3 DNA reads as TGTGCCAGCAGTTGGGGGGGCCATAGCAATCAGCCCCAGCATTTT. Residues: CASSWGGHSNQPQHF.

This sequence joins TRBV7-3 and TRBJ2-5, with 9 bases lining up with TRBD1. The V gene's germline CDR1 is SGHTA and CDR2 FQGTGA. The length of the CDR3 is 15 residues. With V trimmed by 2 bases and J by 4 bases, 5 bases remained unmatched. This chain's CDR3 is CASSLGETGGETQYF. The CDR3 nucleotides read TGTGCCAGCAGCTTAGGCGAGACAGGGGGAGAGACCCAGTACTTC.

The chain has TRBV16 and TRBJ2-7; no reliable D call. The length of the CDR3 is 13 residues. V was cut by 4 bases and J by 2 bases, with 9 bases left in between. Germline V CDR1 and CDR2: KGHSY, FQNENV. DNA of the CDR3: TGTGCCAGCAGCCCGGGTCTTACCTACGAGCAGTACTTC. Protein sequence: CASSPGLTYEQYF.

The J gene is TRBJ1-1, the V gene TRBV19, with D possibly matching TRBD1 (5 bases). This CDR3 has 15 amino acids. CDR1 and CDR2 (germline): LNHDA, SQIVND (reference sequence). The V end was cut by 0 bases, the J end by 0 bases, with 8 bases between. The CDR3 region is CASSIDRGLNTEAFF. CDR3 nucleotides: TGTGCCAGTAGTATAGACCGGGGGTTGAACACTGAAGCTTTCTTT.

The chain combines TRBV2 with TRBJ1-5, with 10 positions matching TRBD1. Looked up from germline, CDR1 is SNHLY and CDR2 is FYNNEI. The V and J ends lost 6 bases and 7 bases, in that order; junction bases with no gene match: 9. This CDR3 is built from 15 residues. The CDR3 is CASSPGQGVWQPQHF. The CDR3 DNA reads as TGTGCCAGCAGCCCCGGACAGGGGGTTTGGCAGCCCCAGCATTTT. Full variable domain (missing parts from reference TRBV2 and TRBJ1-5): EPEVTQTPSHQVTQMGQEVILRCVPISNHLYFYWYRQILGQKVEFLVSFYNNEISEKSEIFDDQFSVERPDGSNFTLKIRSTKLEDSAMYFCASSPGQGVWQPQHFGDGTRLSIL.

This rearrangement joins TRBV19 to TRBJ2-7; tentatively, D is TRBD1 (6 bases). CDR1 is LNHDA, CDR2 SQIVND, per germline (reference sequence). Trimming stripped 2 bases from V and 6 bases from J, with 11 bases between. This CDR3 spans 13 amino acids. This CDR3 is CASSITSGVEQYF. In DNA form, the CDR3 reads TGTGCCAGTAGTATAACTTCAGGGGTCGAGCAGTACTTC.

This CDR3 is CASSVGPGGGTEAFF. DNA of the CDR3: TGTGCCAGCAGCGTAGGGCCCGGAGGGGGCACTGAAGCTTTCTTT. This chain joins TRBV9 and TRBJ1-1; D is perhaps TRBD1 (6 bases). Germline lookup yields CDR1 SGDLS and CDR2 YYNGEE. CDR3 length: 15 amino acids. Trimming took 0 bases from V and 4 from J, leaving 13 bases between them.

The V call is TRBV7-3, the J call TRBJ2-7, with D perhaps matching TRBD1 (6 bases). Trimming removed 5 bases from V and 2 bases from J, with 13 bases in between. The CDR3 loop spans 14 amino acids. Germline CDR1 reads SGHTA; CDR2 reads FQGTGA. The DNA for the CDR3 is TGTGCCAGCAGCCCCCGGGACAAAACCTACGAGCAGTACTTC. Translated, it gives CASSPRDKTYEQYF.

This chain links TRBV5-1 with TRBJ1-2, with a tentative D call TRBD1 (6 bases). The V gene's germline CDR1 is SGHRS and CDR2 YFSETQ. The CDR3 extends over 15 amino acids. V lost 5 bases and J lost 4, with 18 bases in between. CDR3 DNA sequence: TGCGCCAGCAGTCCGGCGGGACACGACGTCTATGGCTACACCTTC. It codes for CASSPAGHDVYGYTF. Full variable domain (rest looked up from reference TRBV5-1 and TRBJ1-2): KAGVTQTPRYLIKTRGQQVTLSCSPISGHRSVSWYQQTPGQGLQFLFEYFSETQRNKGNFPGRFSGRQFSNSRSEMNVSTLELGDSALYLCASSPAGHDVYGYTFGSGTRLTVV.

The V gene is TRBV5-6, the J gene TRBJ2-1; possible D gene TRBD1, 5 bases. The CDR3 has 12 residues. Trimming took off 3 bases at V and 9 bases at J, with 10 bases between the two ends. Germline CDR1 reads SGHDT; CDR2 reads YYEEEE. CDR3 bases: TGTGCCAGCAGCTCCCAGGGCGTTGAGCAGTTCTTC. This codes for CASSSQGVEQFF. Looking up the rest from reference TRBV5-6 and TRBJ2-1 gives the full variable domain: DAGVTQSPTHLIKTRGQQVTLRCSPKSGHDTVSWYQQALGQGPQFIFQYYEEEERQRGNFPDRFSGHQFPNYSSELNVNALLLGDSALYLCASSSQGVEQFFGPGTRLTVL.

Only one count was recorded for this clone. The CDR3 DNA follows: TGTGCCAGCAGTTATTTAGCGGGAGCTTCCTACAATGAGCAGTTCTTC. Its protein is CASSYLAGASYNEQFF. V is TRBV6-5 and J is TRBJ2-1; 9 nucleotides line up with TRBD2. V trimming: 3 bases; J trimming: 1 base; junction bases outside the gene matches: 4. This CDR3 contains 16 residues. Per the germline V gene, CDR1 is MNHEY and CDR2 is SVGAGI.

This clone was seen once. This chain uses TRBV2 with TRBJ1-4; 11 positions match TRBD1. Trimming removed 3 bases from V and 9 bases from J; junction bases left unmatched: 3. From germline, CDR1 is SNHLY and CDR2 FYNNEI. The CDR3 contains 14 residues. The CDR3 protein is CASSDGTGGQKLFF. CDR3 sequence (DNA): TGTGCCAGCAGTGACGGGACAGGGGGTCAAAAACTGTTTTTT.

The CDR3 reads CAWASGGVSPYNEQFF. The DNA for the CDR3 is TGTGCCTGGGCTAGCGGGGGGGTGTCGCCCTACAATGAGCAGTTCTTC. This chain uses TRBV30 with TRBJ2-1, with 12 bases lining up with TRBD2. The CDR3 length is 16 residues. Trimming removed 5 bases from V and 2 bases from J; junction bases left unmatched: 7. The V gene's germline CDR1 is GTSNPN and CDR2 SVGIG (reference sequence).